This TCR beta chain was captured in a study of T cells in localized non-small cell lung cancer. A note on this clone: Its antigen is unidentified.

TCRdb's copy holds only in-frame clones and misses some; the assay was immunoSEQ multiplex PCR. Of nearly 25,000 clones listed, 90% to 95% were seen once; the top ten hold 2.7%. Points from the study as a whole: Appearance in adjacent lung was seen for a median around 61 of the top 100 tumor clones. Because researchers sequenced only one region of the tumor, heterogeneity is still possible. Maximal T cell clonality occurred in uninvolved adjacent lung, with tumor ranking below it. Longer overall survival accompanied higher blood T cell density.

Germline assignment: CDR1 LNHDA and CDR2 SQIVND (reference sequence). CDR3 length equals 15 residues. Unmatched junction bases numbered 6, after V lost 5 bases and J lost 5 bases. This sequence originates from a woman aged 40-75 years with stage I lung adenocarcinoma. The chain combines TRBV19 with TRBJ2-1, with 10 bases fitting TRBD2. The sample was peripheral blood, taken before any cancer treatment. CDR3 nucleotide sequence: TGTGCCAGTAGTTTACTAGCGGGGCTAAACAATGAGCAGTTCTTC. Its translation is CASSLLAGLNNEQFF.